This TCR beta chain was found in a study of CD8 T cells in ankylosing spondylitis. Study results and caveats: Within matched ankylosing spondylitis synovial fluid, disease-linked clones were reportedly significantly enriched.

The CDR3 has 13 residues. Between the trimmed V and J ends, which lost 2 bases and 5 bases, there was a span of 7 bases. This clonotype came up many times. Its target is unknown. Researchers built TCR beta libraries using quantitative 5'-RACE with molecular barcodes. Using its own MiXCR run on the 5' RACE reads, TCRdb lists one record per CDR3 protein. The sample has 340,000 or so distinct CDR3 sequences, about 15% seen once. This TCR derives from a male donor with ankylosing spondylitis or in good health (not recorded which). This sequence joins TRBV12-3 or TRBV12-4 and TRBJ2-1; D is ambiguous. Sequencing was done on a sample of blood, either unsorted or a sorted T cell fraction (not recorded which). The CDR3 DNA sequence: TGTGCCAGCAGTTTACCCCCCCACAATGAGCAGTTCTTC. Its protein is CASSLPPHNEQFF.